A single TCR beta chain is shown here with its context. Mismatch with germline at one junction end may stem from a read error. Cells sorted as Tregs were CD4+, CD25+ and CD127-/low. CDR3 length equals 15 residues. Using its own MiXCR run on the 5' RACE reads, TCRdb lists one record per CDR3 protein. The data hold about 59,000 distinct CDR3 sequences, with less than 25% observed a single time. The J gene is TRBJ2-2, the V gene TRBV12-3 or TRBV12-4; D is perhaps TRBD1 (5 bases). The material sequenced was tumor-infiltrating Tregs sorted from the breast tumor. The TCR comes from a female donor with breast cancer. The CDR3 is CACSSRGQGSMELFF. For the CDR3, the DNA is TGTGCCTGCAGTTCCCGTGGGCAGGGAAGTATGGAGCTGTTTTTT.